The TCR beta chain under discussion was sequenced for a study of blood T cell repertoires in COVID-19. Study-wide background: From the United States, Italy and Spain came samples of acute and convalescent COVID-19. In each case, the material was cDNA or gDNA derived from T cells, B-cell-depleted T cells, or PBMCs.

How the authors handled the data: Nucleated cell number was recorded as an estimate derived from reference gene primer amplification. Profiling relied on immunoSEQ multiplex PCR, and the TCRdb table lists in-frame clones only, not all of them. D and trimming were read from the DNA, whereas the V and J calls and clone size are those reported in that table. The table has 45,000 to 65,000 clones, 75% to 85% seen once. There are 20 residues in the CDR3. Germline CDR1 is SGHRS and CDR2 is YFSETQ. J lost 0 bases, V lost 1 base, and 16 bases had no gene match. The sample taken for sequencing was peripheral blood. This TCR derives from a man in his forties with acute or convalescent COVID-19. The V call is TRBV5-1, the J call TRBJ1-5; 7 positions agree with TRBD1. CDR3 amino acids: CASSLLFGQDRSYSNQPQHF. The CDR3 region has the DNA TGCGCCAGCAGCTTGTTATTCGGACAGGACCGCTCGTATAGCAATCAGCCCCAGCATTTT.